The 11 T cell receptor beta chains presented below share a single source sample, sequenced in a study of T cells in Graves' hyperthyroidism and ophthalmopathy. Template material for amplifying TCR beta CDR3 regions consisted of RNA transcripts. During a first-round RT-PCR of the TCR CDR3, the HTBI primer set was used. TCRdb passed the multiplex PCR reads through MiXCR, listing each CDR3 protein once. The profile shows 550,000 to 800,000 distinct CDR3 sequences, about 17% of them singletons. The sequencing input was blood. These receptors were obtained from a man younger than 35 with Graves' hyperthyroidism.

This clonotype occurred a few times. J is TRBJ2-1 and V is TRBV19; TRBD2 matches 11 bases. V lost 6 bases to trimming and J lost 4 bases; unmatched junction nucleotides: 5. The CDR3 runs to 15 residues. CDR1 and CDR2 from the germline V gene are LNHDA and SQIVND (reference sequence). Here the CDR3 reads CASRRGLAEYNEQFF. Here the CDR3 DNA reads TGTGCCAGTAGGAGGGGACTAGCGGAATACAATGAGCAGTTCTTC.

In this sample, this clonotype turned up many times. The rearrangement uses TRBV12-5 and TRBJ2-7; D is unresolved. The CDR3 covers 13 residues. Germline values: CDR1 LGHNT, CDR2 FRNRAP. V gave up 2 bases and J gave up 5 bases, with 10 bases separating them. The CDR3 nucleotides are TGTGCTAGTGGTTTGCCTGGGATCCACGAGCAGTACTTC. Protein sequence: CASGLPGIHEQYF.

This clonotype has a count of ten or more. The genes are TRBV7-9 and TRBJ2-7, with 8 nucleotides matching TRBD2. The J segment lost 0 bases and the V segment lost 5 bases, leaving 3 bases of the junction unmatched. Germline CDR1 SEHNR, CDR2 FQNEAQ (reference sequence). The CDR3 runs to 14 residues. Written as DNA, the CDR3 is TGTGCCAGCAGCGCGGGAGGCCCCTCCTACGAGCAGTACTTC. This codes for CASSAGGPSYEQYF.

The V call is TRBV19, the J call TRBJ1-5; TRBD1 might be the D (6 bases). The CDR3 runs 14 residues. Looked up from germline, CDR1 is LNHDA and CDR2 is SQIVND (reference sequence). V lost 7 bases and J 12 bases, leaving 22 bases between the germline ends. The CDR3 sequence is CASNTGRLTGYQHF. CDR3 coding DNA: TGTGCCAGTAACACAGGGAGGTTGACGGGGTACCAGCATTTT.

This clonotype has more than one count but fewer than ten. The chain is built from TRBV6-2 or TRBV6-3 and TRBJ2-3, with D unclear. The germline V gene encodes CDR1 MNHEY and CDR2 SVGEGT. Trimming took off 7 bases at V and 2 bases at J, with 7 bases between the two ends. The CDR3 totals 12 residues. The CDR3 here is CASKADTDTQYF. The CDR3 DNA is TGTGCCAGCAAAGCTGACACAGATACGCAGTATTTT.

This clonotype was counted a few times. J is TRBJ1-1 and V is TRBV7-3; D remains ambiguous. Trimming pared 2 bases from V and 3 bases from J, leaving 10 bases between. CDR1 is SGHTA and CDR2 is FQGTGA in the germline V gene. The CDR3 loop spans 14 amino acids. The CDR3 protein is CASSLEPQDTEAFF. The CDR3 region has the DNA TGTGCCAGCAGCTTAGAGCCTCAGGACACTGAAGCTTTCTTT.

The J gene is TRBJ2-3, the V gene TRBV13; D not resolved. The CDR3 is made up of 16 amino acids. Germline CDR1 and CDR2: PRHDT and FYEKMQ (reference sequence). V lost 1 base to trimming and J lost 0 bases, with 11 bases between them. CDR3: CASSLESRISTDTQYF. The CDR3 coding sequence is TGTGCCAGCAGCTTAGAATCTCGGATTAGCACAGATACGCAGTATTTT. Full variable domain (rest looked up from reference TRBV13 and TRBJ2-3): AAGVIQSPRHLIKEKRETATLKCYPIPRHDTVYWYQQGPGQDPQFLISFYEKMQSDKGSIPDRFSAQQFSDYHSELNMSSLELGDSALYFCASSLESRISTDTQYFGPGTRLTVL.

This clonotype was observed a few times. The V call is TRBV12-3 or TRBV12-4, the J call TRBJ2-1, with D maybe TRBD2 (6 bases). The CDR3 covers 15 residues. Trimming removed 3 bases from V and 8 bases from J, with 17 bases in between. This CDR3 is CASSFRAQEGDEQFF. The CDR3 nucleotides are TGTGCCAGCAGTTTCCGGGCACAGGAGGGCGATGAGCAGTTCTTC.

Ten or more counts support this clonotype. The chain links TRBV27 to TRBJ2-1; D uncertain. Trimming cost V 0 bases and J 6 bases, with 12 bases left between them. Germline V gene data show CDR1 as MNHEY and CDR2 as SMNVEV (reference sequence). The CDR3 totals 15 residues. The CDR3 bases are TGTGCCAGCAGTTTATCGAACCGGGCCTTCAATGAGCAGTTCTTC. Protein product: CASSLSNRAFNEQFF.

For the CDR3, the DNA is TGTGCCAGCCGGCCGGTAGGAACTAATGAAAAACTGTTTTTT. It is translated as CASRPVGTNEKLFF. This chain joins TRBV28 and TRBJ1-4; unclear D gene. There are 14 residues in the CDR3. V lost 8 bases, J lost 1 base, and 11 bases lay in between. Per germline, CDR1 MDHEN and CDR2 SYDVKM. Together with reference TRBV28 and TRBJ1-4, the CDR3 gives the full variable domain: DVKVTQSSRYLVKRTGEKVFLECVQDMDHENMFWYRQDPGLGLRLIYFSYDVKMKEKGDIPEGYSVSREKKERFSLILESASTNQTSMYLCASRPVGTNEKLFFGSGTQLSVL.

There are many counts of this clonotype. V is TRBV18 and J is TRBJ1-1; TRBD1 might be the D (6 bases). The CDR3 is made up of 14 amino acids. Germline CDR1 KGHSH, CDR2 LQKENI. Trimming removed 2 bases at V and 3 bases at J, with 10 bases between. In DNA, the CDR3 is TGTGCCAGCTCACCAATGGGGGCGGACACTGAAGCTTTCTTT. This translates into CASSPMGADTEAFF.